This is a list of T cell receptor beta chains from one sample in a study of control samples from healthy donors and cancer patients. The method was immunoSEQ multiplex PCR; TCRdb's version includes in-frame clones alone and lacks a portion of them. Of approximately 180,000 clones listed, 85% to 95% were seen once; the top ten hold 1.1% to 1.5%. The sample consisted of blood. These receptors were obtained from a young woman in good health. CDR3s include the opening cysteine and the closing phenylalanine or tryptophan.

V	J	CDR3
TRBV2	TRBJ1-1	CASIRGSGTGGPKAFF
TRBV19	TRBJ1-5	CASSPKARDRGRISSQPQHF
TRBV15	TRBJ1-3	CATSREGNSGNTIYF
TRBV6-1	TRBJ1-2	CASSEGYGYTF
TRBV27	TRBJ1-2	CASSYRVANYGYTF
TRBV18	TRBJ1-2	CASSSTANYGYTF
TRBV6-5	TRBJ2-4	CASRGVDLAKNIQYF
TRBV4-2	TRBJ2-7	CASSVGQGGYEQYF
TRBV15	TRBJ1-1	CATSRDRGTAQEAFF
TRBV24-1	TRBJ2-1	CATSDRGAREQFF
TRBV10-1	TRBJ1-3	CASSSDREGNTIYF
TRBV28	TRBJ1-1	CASSLRDTEAFF